This T cell receptor beta chain was retrieved from a study of blood T cell repertoires in COVID-19. V shed 4 bases and J shed 4 bases, with 11 bases lying between them. Germline CDR1 and CDR2: SGHDT and YYEEEE. This CDR3 spans 14 amino acids. This clone was picked up a small number of times. In the authors' methods: From reference gene primer amplification, estimates of nucleated cell counts were derived. The protocol was immunoSEQ multiplex PCR, while the TCRdb copy is restricted to in-frame clones and leaves out a portion. V, J and clone size reflect that table, while D and trimming were determined from the DNA. The table lists more than 200,000 clones, approximately 80% of them singletons, with around 7% in the top ten.

What was sequenced was PBMCs or T cells enriched from blood (not recorded which). The chain joins TRBV5-6 to TRBJ2-2; no firm D call. The receptor was derived from a woman aged 40 to 50 with acute COVID-19. The CDR3: CASSLNSPTGELFF. The CDR3 nucleotides are TGTGCCAGCAGCCTTAATAGTCCCACCGGGGAGCTGTTTTTT.